Here is one T cell receptor (beta chain) with its context. What it binds is not known. Cells designated naive CD8 were CD45RO-negative and were positively selected for CCR7, with terminally differentiated effector memory CD45RA+ cells excluded. All the donors were Caucasian adults who lived in Nashville, Tennessee. TCRdb keeps only in-frame clones here, not all; method: immunoSEQ multiplex PCR. The data contain nearly 600,000 clones, roughly 95% of them singletons. The data stem from a study of shared clonotypes between healthy human individuals. Background on the study: With ages of 18 to 49, the donors were a couple of women and three men.

The CDR3 spans 15 residues. Germline CDR1 is MGHRA and CDR2 is YSYEKL. V was trimmed by 4 bases and J by 7 bases, leaving 16 bases between them. Points from the study as a whole: Since donors were few, the genetic and exposure-history diversity represented was limited. Non-shared clonotypes displayed generation probabilities falling below those of clonotypes present in all four donors.

The sequence derives from a woman in her twenties or thirties in good health. The gene calls are TRBV4-1 and TRBJ2-2; tentatively, D is TRBD2 (6 bases). Sequenced: naive CD8+ T cells sorted from blood. The chain's CDR3 is CASSPPGGVIGELFF. DNA of the CDR3: TGCGCCAGCAGCCCCCCTGGAGGGGTAATCGGGGAGCTGTTTTTT.